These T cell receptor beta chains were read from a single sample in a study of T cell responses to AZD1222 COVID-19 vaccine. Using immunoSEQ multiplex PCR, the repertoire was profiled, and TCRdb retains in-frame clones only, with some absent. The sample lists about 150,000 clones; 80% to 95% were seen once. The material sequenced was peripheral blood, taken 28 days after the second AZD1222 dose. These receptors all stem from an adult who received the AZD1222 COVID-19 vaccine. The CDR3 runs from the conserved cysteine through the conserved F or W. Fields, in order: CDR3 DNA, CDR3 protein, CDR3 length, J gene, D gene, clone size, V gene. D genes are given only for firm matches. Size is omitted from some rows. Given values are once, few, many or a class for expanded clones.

CDR3nt: TGTGCCAGCAGCCGGGACAGGGGGCTCTCCTATAATTCACCCCTCCACTTT
CDR3aa: CASSRDRGLSYNSPLHF
len: 17
j_gene: TRBJ1-6
d_gene: TRBD1
abundance: NA
v_gene: TRBV7-8

CDR3nt: TGTGCCAGCAGCAGGGGGGCGGAAGAAAACTACGAGCAGTACTTC
CDR3aa: CASSRGAEENYEQYF
len: 15
j_gene: TRBJ2-7
d_gene: NA
abundance: NA
v_gene: TRBV5-5

CDR3nt: TGTGCCAGCAGCTTCAGTCTCATGAACACTGAAGCTTTCTTT
CDR3aa: CASSFSLMNTEAFF
len: 14
j_gene: TRBJ1-1
d_gene: NA
abundance: NA
v_gene: TRBV9

CDR3nt: TGTGCCACCAGCAGAGTTCGGGACAGCAATGGCTACACCTTC
CDR3aa: CATSRVRDSNGYTF
len: 14
j_gene: TRBJ1-2
d_gene: TRBD1
abundance: once
v_gene: TRBV15

CDR3nt: TGTGCCAGCAGTTGGTCAGATATTCAAGAGACCCAGTACTTC
CDR3aa: CASSWSDIQETQYF
len: 14
j_gene: TRBJ2-5
d_gene: NA
abundance: NA
v_gene: TRBV6-2/TRBV6-3

CDR3nt: TGCGCCACCCAACGACTAGAGGTGTCCTACGAGCAGTACTTC
CDR3aa: CATQRLEVSYEQYF
len: 14
j_gene: TRBJ2-7
d_gene: NA
abundance: NA
v_gene: TRBV10-1

CDR3nt: TGTGCCAGCAGCTTAGGGGGCCTTCGACTTAGAAATGAAAAACTGTTTTTT
CDR3aa: CASSLGGLRLRNEKLFF
len: 17
j_gene: TRBJ1-4
d_gene: NA
abundance: NA
v_gene: TRBV7-2

CDR3nt: TGTGCCAGCAGCGTGCTGGGACAGAAAAATCAGCCCCAGCATTTT
CDR3aa: CASSVLGQKNQPQHF
len: 15
j_gene: TRBJ1-5
d_gene: TRBD1
abundance: NA
v_gene: TRBV5-6

CDR3nt: TGTGCCAGCAGCGTTAGCGGGAGACGTTACAATGAGCAGTTCTTC
CDR3aa: CASSVSGRRYNEQFF
len: 15
j_gene: TRBJ2-1
d_gene: TRBD2
abundance: NA
v_gene: TRBV9

CDR3nt: TGTGCCAGCAGCCTCCGCGGGGCTAATGAAAAACTGTTTTTT
CDR3aa: CASSLRGANEKLFF
len: 14
j_gene: TRBJ1-4
d_gene: NA
abundance: NA
v_gene: TRBV7-2

CDR3nt: TGTGCCAGCTCACTCGATCTCGGACAGGTGTACGAGCAGTACTTC
CDR3aa: CASSLDLGQVYEQYF
len: 15
j_gene: TRBJ2-7
d_gene: TRBD1
abundance: NA
v_gene: TRBV18

CDR3nt: TGTGCCAGCAGTGCGCGGGATACCGGGCCAGATACGCAGTATTTT
CDR3aa: CASSARDTGPDTQYF
len: 15
j_gene: TRBJ2-3
d_gene: NA
abundance: NA
v_gene: TRBV6-6

CDR3nt: TGTGCAAGTCGCTTAGTCGGACTAGCGGCATACGAGCAGTACTTC
CDR3aa: CASRLVGLAAYEQYF
len: 15
j_gene: TRBJ2-7
d_gene: NA
abundance: NA
v_gene: TRBV12-2

CDR3nt: TGCGCCAGCAGTCCAGAACCGGGACAGGCCTCCGAAAAACTGTTTTTT
CDR3aa: CASSPEPGQASEKLFF
len: 16
j_gene: TRBJ1-4
d_gene: TRBD1
abundance: NA
v_gene: TRBV5-1

CDR3nt: TGTGCCAGCAGCTTAGTCCCAGGGACGGGCTCACCCCTCCACTTT
CDR3aa: CASSLVPGTGSPLHF
len: 15
j_gene: TRBJ1-6
d_gene: NA
abundance: NA
v_gene: TRBV7-2

CDR3nt: TGCGCCAGCAGCCCCTGGGGGGGAACAACAAATGAGCAGTTCTTC
CDR3aa: CASSPWGGTTNEQFF
len: 15
j_gene: TRBJ2-1
d_gene: TRBD2
abundance: NA
v_gene: TRBV4-3

CDR3nt: TGTGCCAGCAGTTTTTCTTACTCTGGAAACACCATATATTTT
CDR3aa: CASSFSYSGNTIYF
len: 14
j_gene: TRBJ1-3
d_gene: NA
abundance: NA
v_gene: TRBV28

CDR3nt: TGTGCCAGCAGTGAATCCCAGGTGACAGCAGGTCAGCCCCAGCATTTT
CDR3aa: CASSESQVTAGQPQHF
len: 16
j_gene: TRBJ1-5
d_gene: NA
abundance: NA
v_gene: TRBV6-1

CDR3nt: TGTGCCAGCAGCGCGAGGACAGGGGGCCTGGAGACCCAGTACTTC
CDR3aa: CASSARTGGLETQYF
len: 15
j_gene: TRBJ2-5
d_gene: TRBD1
abundance: NA
v_gene: TRBV11-3

CDR3nt: TGTGCCAGCAGCTTGGGACCGAACAATGAGCAGTTCTTC
CDR3aa: CASSLGPNNEQFF
len: 13
j_gene: TRBJ2-1
d_gene: NA
abundance: NA
v_gene: TRBV5-6

CDR3nt: TGCAGCGTTTTCACCGGGGAGCTGTTTTTT
CDR3aa: CSVFTGELFF
len: 10
j_gene: TRBJ2-2
d_gene: NA
abundance: NA
v_gene: TRBV29-1

CDR3nt: TGTGCCAGCAGATCAGGGGAGGGTGGCTACACCTTC
CDR3aa: CASRSGEGGYTF
len: 12
j_gene: TRBJ1-2
d_gene: NA
abundance: NA
v_gene: TRBV7-9

CDR3nt: TGTGCCAGTAGTATAGCCCAAGGACGGAGAGTTGGAAACACCATATATTTT
CDR3aa: CASSIAQGRRVGNTIYF
len: 17
j_gene: TRBJ1-3
d_gene: NA
abundance: few
v_gene: TRBV19

CDR3nt: TGTGCCAGCAGGGCCGGGACAGGGCCCCTGAGCTCTGGAAACACCATATATTTT
CDR3aa: CASRAGTGPLSSGNTIYF
len: 18
j_gene: TRBJ1-3
d_gene: TRBD1
abundance: NA
v_gene: TRBV13

CDR3nt: TGTGCCAGCAGTGACCTACAGGGTCATGACTCTGGGGCCAACGTCCTGACTTTC
CDR3aa: CASSDLQGHDSGANVLTF
len: 18
j_gene: TRBJ2-6
d_gene: NA
abundance: NA
v_gene: TRBV25-1

CDR3nt: TGTGCCAGCAGCCAGGGATACAGGGGGTCTGAAGCTTTCTTT
CDR3aa: CASSQGYRGSEAFF
len: 14
j_gene: TRBJ1-1
d_gene: TRBD1
abundance: NA
v_gene: TRBV3-1/TRBV3-2

CDR3nt: TGTGCCAGCAGTCCGCGCGAAGGGGGGAACACTGAAGCTTTCTTT
CDR3aa: CASSPREGGNTEAFF
len: 15
j_gene: TRBJ1-1
d_gene: NA
abundance: NA
v_gene: TRBV27

CDR3nt: TGTGCCAGCAGCGGCGGCCATCGGGGCACTGAAGCTTTCTTT
CDR3aa: CASSGGHRGTEAFF
len: 14
j_gene: TRBJ1-1
d_gene: NA
abundance: NA
v_gene: TRBV9

CDR3nt: TGCGCCAGCAGCCAAGATACTAGCGGGGGGCCCCACAAGAGCCAGCAGTACTTC
CDR3aa: CASSQDTSGGPHKSQQYF
len: 18
j_gene: TRBJ2-7
d_gene: TRBD2
abundance: NA
v_gene: TRBV4-3

CDR3nt: TGTGCCAGCAGTACAGGGGGCCCCAATCAGCCCCAGCATTTT
CDR3aa: CASSTGGPNQPQHF
len: 14
j_gene: TRBJ1-5
d_gene: TRBD1
abundance: NA
v_gene: TRBV2

CDR3nt: TGTGCCAGCAGCCGGGGGGGGAGTCGCGAAAAACTGTTTTTT
CDR3aa: CASSRGGSREKLFF
len: 14
j_gene: TRBJ1-4
d_gene: NA
abundance: NA
v_gene: TRBV11-2

CDR3nt: TGTGCCAGCAGCCTGACAGGACTAGCTTATCGTGATACGCAGTATTTT
CDR3aa: CASSLTGLAYRDTQYF
len: 16
j_gene: TRBJ2-3
d_gene: TRBD2
abundance: NA
v_gene: TRBV9

CDR3nt: TGTGCCAGCAGCTTGGGGACTAGTTCTGATGAGCAGTTCTTC
CDR3aa: CASSLGTSSDEQFF
len: 14
j_gene: TRBJ2-1
d_gene: TRBD2
abundance: NA
v_gene: TRBV7-3

CDR3nt: TGTGCCAGCAGCTTGGCTAGCGGGGGGTACCAAGAGACCCAGTACTTC
CDR3aa: CASSLASGGYQETQYF
len: 16
j_gene: TRBJ2-5
d_gene: TRBD2
abundance: NA
v_gene: TRBV7-9

CDR3nt: TGCAGCGTGGGCAGGGGTGGCTTCTACGAGCAGTACTTC
CDR3aa: CSVGRGGFYEQYF
len: 13
j_gene: TRBJ2-7
d_gene: NA
abundance: NA
v_gene: TRBV29-1